The T cell receptor beta chain under discussion was sequenced for a study of T-cell memory formation after mild COVID-19. This clonotype has only a few counts. Its antigen is not identified. Findings and limits, study-wide: Unconfirmed was the SARS-CoV-2 specificity of second-wave clones that peaked on day 37. Contracting CD4+ clones sat mainly in CM and EM; CD8+ in EMRA.

V was trimmed by 0 bases and J by 6 bases, leaving 9 bases between them. This CDR3 spans 14 amino acids. Constant-segment primers served in 5'RACE that generated TCR alpha and TCR beta cDNA libraries bearing sample barcodes and UMIs. TCRdb processed the 5' RACE reads anew with MiXCR; each CDR3 protein has one entry. The sample shows roughly 260,000 distinct CDR3 sequences, about a sixth of them seen only once. Input material: PBMCs or a T cell subset sorted from them (not recorded which). The source of this sequence is a man aged 18 to 29 who had mild COVID-19 (a few samples of this study predate the infection). Cell type and time point are not known. The chain employs TRBV12-3 or TRBV12-4 and TRBJ2-1, with a weak D call TRBD1 (6 bases). CDR3 sequence (DNA): TGTGCCAGCAGTTTAGCGGGGGCTGGCAATGAGCAGTTCTTC. Its translation: CASSLAGAGNEQFF.